This T cell receptor beta chain came from a study of post-analysis software for immune sequencing data (dated by TCRdb to 2013 to 2016). For the study in its entirety: Relapsing-remitting, secondary progressive and progressive-relapsing multiple sclerosis were recorded as disease courses, and subtype annotation was lacking for some patients. The patient repertoires were set against eleven to twelve previously published healthy control repertoires from donors whose ages ranged from about 6 to 27 years. A subset of samples was prepared in parallel using single-end sample barcoding, then pooled and co-amplified after Illumina adapter ligation.

As to this clonotype: What antigen it recognizes has not been identified. No much larger clone exists at a distance of one base, and base qualities are not known.

The CDR3 has 16 amino acids, counting the end cysteine and phenylalanine. The kept DNA is CDR3 alone, 48 bases in frame from the first base. Looking up the germline V gene yields CDR1 LGHNA and CDR2 YSLEER. Trimmed from V: 0 bases; trimmed from J: 6 bases; junction bases lacking a gene match: 8. TCR beta repertoires were profiled from peripheral blood of roughly twelve young patients with multiple sclerosis to demonstrate the VDJtools post-analysis software. Multiple sclerosis patients were children and adolescents aged roughly 6 to 17 years. The library relied on PCR. TCRdb names Illumina HiSeq 2500 as the instrument used. To reduce PCR and sequencing biases, unique molecular identifiers were incorporated into the TCR beta cDNA libraries. Per 1 to 10 million input T cells, roughly 500,000 cDNA molecules were obtained, such that each molecule approximated one T cell. The same protocol used for the earlier healthy control dataset was applied to prepare and sequence the patient libraries. Within a given batch, samples were prepared together, multiplexed and sequenced on the same HiSeq lane. The study's processing was this. MIGEC handled the raw barcoded reads, throwing out single-read molecular identifier groups before consensus assembly and CDR3 extraction. Clonotype tables were post-analysed with VDJtools, normalizing diversity by down-sampling all datasets to the smallest sample size. To correct batch-related cross-sample contamination, repertoire overlap clustering matched CDR3 amino acid sequences but not nucleotide sequences. Using fastp at Q25 and MiXCR, TCRdb reprocessed the public reads and kept productive beta chains. Each record represents a unique CDR3 protein, reported with the most common genes and DNA among its rows. These V and J calls rely on TCRdb rather than the paper's analysis. The table for this sample lists approximately 730,000 distinct CDR3 sequences; 25% to 30% of them were counted only once. The ten top clones hold roughly 0.54% of the sample.

Overall study results and their limits: Significantly higher frequencies in patients than in controls were found for roughly 5 TRBV segments, including TRBV5-6, TRBV5-1 and TRBV20-1. When samples were clustered directly using the F measure, samples prepared in the same batch co-clustered strongly, which prompted a batch-effect correction. The control group was slightly older than the multiple sclerosis patient group. Normalized Chao1 diversity was significantly lower in multiple sclerosis patients than controls, suggesting substantial peripheral T-cell clonal expansion.

Sequencing was performed on blood. This clonotype was sampled from a girl aged 10 to 17 with multiple sclerosis. The chain is encoded by TRBV4-3 joined to TRBJ1-5, with 7 bases matching TRBD1. The CDR3 loop reads CASSQEEGGSIQPQHF. The DNA sequence is TGCGCCAGCAGCCAAGAGGAAGGGGGCTCAATTCAGCCCCAGCATTTT.